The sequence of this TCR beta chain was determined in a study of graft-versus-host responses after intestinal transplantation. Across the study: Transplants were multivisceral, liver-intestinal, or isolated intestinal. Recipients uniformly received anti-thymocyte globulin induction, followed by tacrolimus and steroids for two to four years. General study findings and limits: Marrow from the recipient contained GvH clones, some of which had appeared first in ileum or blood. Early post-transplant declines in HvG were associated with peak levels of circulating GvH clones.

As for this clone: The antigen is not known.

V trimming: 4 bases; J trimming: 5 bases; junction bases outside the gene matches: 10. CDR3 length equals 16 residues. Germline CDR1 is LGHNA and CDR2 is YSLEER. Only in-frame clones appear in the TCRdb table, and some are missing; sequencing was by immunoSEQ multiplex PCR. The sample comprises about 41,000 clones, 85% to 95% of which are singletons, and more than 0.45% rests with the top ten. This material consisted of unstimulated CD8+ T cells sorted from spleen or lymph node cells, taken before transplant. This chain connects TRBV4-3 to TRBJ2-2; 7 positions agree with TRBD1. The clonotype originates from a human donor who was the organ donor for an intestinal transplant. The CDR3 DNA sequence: TGCGCCAGCAGCCTTTGGCTGGGACAGACTACCGGGGAGCTGTTTTTT. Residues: CASSLWLGQTTGELFF.